This is a list of T cell receptor beta chains from one sample in a study of human T cells and chemical hapten exposure. TCRdb fed the RACE reads into MiXCR, producing one record per CDR3 protein. The sample includes 95,000 to 150,000 distinct CDR3 sequences, approximately 11% seen only once; the top ten take roughly 2.3%. The sequencing here drew on whole blood, taken in connection with sensitization to the hapten diphenylcyclopropenone (DPC). All receptors come from a woman in her forties or fifties with alopecia areata. Some clones in this sample may be carry-over from other donors' samples. Each CDR3 is given without its conserved first and last residue. Size tells how often a clone was seen (once, few, many) or the class of an expanded clone, and some rows leave it out.

few,TRBJ2-7,TRBV2,ASSFGRTYEQY
many,TRBJ2-5,TRBV7-2,ASSPPAGANWGTQY
NA,TRBJ1-1,TRBV27,ASSSNSMNTGAF
few,TRBJ2-2,TRBV11-2,ASSPLGGGAGTGELF
many,TRBJ2-1,TRBV6-5,ASSYSPRGHNEQF
NA,TRBJ2-3,TRBV9,ASSVEGGSGTDTQY
many,TRBJ2-5,TRBV9,ASSPGFETQY
few,TRBJ1-2,TRBV2,ASSRGAGGYT
NA,TRBJ1-1,TRBV29-1,SGTTGPNTEAF
NA,TRBJ1-1,TRBV10-2,ASSDWTGLSTEAF
few,TRBJ1-4,TRBV28,ASSLFQGANEKLF
few,TRBJ1-1,TRBV2,ASSEGDEAF
NA,TRBJ2-5,TRBV29-1,SVYHLTWYQETQY
NA,TRBJ2-3,TRBV27,ASRSPSSSTDTQY
few,TRBJ1-4,TRBV2,ASHGGREKLF
NA,TRBJ2-1,TRBV6-5,ASSLQGSGGANEQF
NA,TRBJ2-1,TRBV20-1,SASSGSRYNEQF
NA,TRBJ2-1,TRBV18,ASSPRGRESYNEQF
NA,TRBJ2-1,TRBV12-3/TRBV12-4,ASSENVEQF
few,TRBJ2-7,TRBV2,ASTGDFSYEQY
NA,TRBJ2-3,TRBV12-3/TRBV12-4,ASSSGTQY
NA,TRBJ2-7,TRBV10-3,ATREAGIGEQY
NA,TRBJ2-3,TRBV12-3/TRBV12-4,ASSGSRDREGDTQY
NA,TRBJ2-1,TRBV6-5,ASSYPPGWGSYNEQF
few,TRBJ1-4,TRBV6-5,ASSQGDEKLF
many,TRBJ2-6,TRBV12-3/TRBV12-4,ASSENRGPGANVLT
few,TRBJ2-5,TRBV2,AGRPGHQETQY
few,TRBJ2-5,TRBV9,ASSVRQGRQETQY
NA,TRBJ2-3,TRBV6-1,ASSLLAGGPDTQY
NA,TRBJ2-5,TRBV29-1,SGSRGNQETQY
few,TRBJ2-6,TRBV27,ATKRSGANVLT
NA,TRBJ2-3,TRBV5-4,ASSLDLVKSDTQY
NA,TRBJ1-3,TRBV20-1,SASPSGAGNTIY
NA,TRBJ2-7,TRBV20-1,SARGGSDEQY
few,TRBJ2-3,TRBV7-2,ASSMGLAGGYPTDTQY
many,TRBJ2-7,TRBV7-2,ASNRPTYEQY
NA,TRBJ2-7,TRBV7-2,ASSLIGGPTIYEQY
NA,TRBJ2-2,TRBV20-1,SARDRLNTGELF
few,TRBJ2-3,TRBV13,ASSLGGRADTQY
NA,TRBJ1-1,TRBV11-1,ASGFWTGDTEAF
few,TRBJ1-5,TRBV6-4,ASSRRCQPQH
NA,TRBJ1-1,TRBV10-1,ASSGLNTEAF
NA,TRBJ2-1,TRBV6-2/TRBV6-3,ASSASGYRGNEQF
few,TRBJ2-3,TRBV20-1,SARDSRALTDTQY
many,TRBJ2-7,TRBV6-5,ASTQGATREQY
few,TRBJ1-2,TRBV20-1,SAGPEGYT
few,TRBJ2-2,TRBV20-1,SARGKGGSYTGELF
few,TRBJ1-1,TRBV28,ASSPPWTSNTEAF
many,TRBJ1-1,TRBV18,ASSPPQVFDTEAF
many,TRBJ1-1,TRBV7-2,ASSTDRDTEAF
NA,TRBJ2-1,TRBV11-2,ASSPTGNEQF
NA,TRBJ1-5,TRBV2,ASSEAGQNNQPQH
few,TRBJ1-1,TRBV9,ASSLRDRGFEAF
few,TRBJ2-7,TRBV10-1,ASSEGDGLSYEQY